The next 18 T cell receptor beta chains were all read from a single sample in a study of beta chain features in type 1 diabetes. Expressed TCRB transcripts were sequenced after all isolated RNA was converted to cDNA. Clones were read by immunoSEQ multiplex PCR, and TCRdb kept only the in-frame ones, dropping some. The table has hundreds of thousands of clones, about a sixth seen once. The sequencing input was naive CD4+ T cells from blood. The receptors come from a man between 18 and 29 years old in good health.

The rearrangement joins TRBV5-4 to TRBJ1-4; D perhaps matches TRBD1 (6 bases). V lost 4 bases and J 4 bases, leaving 11 bases between the germline ends. Germline loops: CDR1 SGHNT, CDR2 YYREEE (reference sequence). This CDR3 spans 14 amino acids. The DNA of the CDR3 is TGTGCCAGCAGCAAGGGACAAGTTAATGAAAAACTGTTTTTT. This codes for CASSKGQVNEKLFF.

The V call is TRBV7-9, the J call TRBJ2-3, with a possible D match to TRBD1 (5 bases). Germline lookup yields CDR1 SEHNR and CDR2 FQNEAQ (reference sequence). Trimming removed 2 bases from V and 10 bases from J, with 16 bases in between. The CDR3 runs 14 residues. CDR3 amino acids: CASSLSLDRGAQYF. CDR3 bases: TGTGCCAGCAGCTTATCCTTAGATAGGGGCGCGCAGTATTTT.

There are many counts of this clone. The CDR3 bases are TGTGCCAGCCAGACCCCTCCCAACGTCCTGACTTTC. Its translation is CASQTPPNVLTF. The chain employs TRBV28 and TRBJ2-6; D unresolved. The length of the CDR3 is 12 residues. Looked up from germline, CDR1 is MDHEN and CDR2 is SYDVKM. The V end was cut by 8 bases, the J end by 8 bases, with 10 bases between.

This clone was counted between two and nine times. V usage is TRBV5-6 and J usage is TRBJ2-2, with D perhaps TRBD1 (6 bases). The V gene lost 5 bases and the J gene lost 3 bases, with 14 bases spanning the gap. The CDR3 loop spans 15 amino acids. Germline values: CDR1 SGHDT, CDR2 YYEEEE. Written as DNA, the CDR3 is TGTGCCAGCAGACCAAGGGGGTTGGACACCGGGGAGCTGTTTTTT. Its translation is CASRPRGLDTGELFF.

J is TRBJ2-7 and V is TRBV7-2; 7 bases agree with TRBD2. After removal of 3 bases from V and 4 bases from J, the junction contained 9 bases not matched to a gene. Germline V gene lookup returns CDR1 SGHTA and CDR2 FQGNSA. The CDR3 sequence is 15 residues long. The CDR3 coding sequence is TGTGCCAGCAGCTTCGCGGGAGCCCCTGCGTACGAGCAGTACTTC. Encoded protein: CASSFAGAPAYEQYF.

The J gene is TRBJ2-7, the V gene TRBV30, with D perhaps TRBD1 or TRBD2 (6 bases each). The germline V gene has CDR1 GTSNPN and CDR2 SVGIG (reference sequence). V lost 1 base and J 8 bases, leaving 18 bases between the germline ends. The CDR3 is made up of 14 amino acids. The DNA of the CDR3 is TGTGCCTGGAGTGACCTCCGAGGGGGGCTAAAGCAGTACTTC. Translated: CAWSDLRGGLKQYF. Looking up the rest from reference TRBV30 and TRBJ2-7 gives the full variable domain: SQTIHQWPATLVQPVGSPLSLECTVEGTSNPNLYWYRQAAGRGLQLLFYSVGIGQISSEVPQNLSASRPQDRQFILSSKKLLLSDSGFYLCAWSDLRGGLKQYFGPGTRLTVT.

This clone was counted a few times. The rearrangement links TRBV6-5 to TRBJ2-7; no clear D gene. The CDR3 contains 15 residues. The V end lost 6 bases, the J end lost 7 bases, and 22 bases lay between the germline ends. Germline V gene data show CDR1 as MNHEY and CDR2 as SVGAGI. CDR3 nucleotides: TGTGCCAGCAGAATTGGACCGGCTCCGGTGGTAGAGCAGTACTTC. Protein product: CASRIGPAPVVEQYF.

This clone has a handful of counts. The V call is TRBV7-2, the J call TRBJ2-2, with D uncertain. The CDR3 totals 13 residues. CDR1 is SGHTA, CDR2 FQGNSA, per germline. Trimming stripped 3 bases from V and 8 bases from J, with 10 bases between. The CDR3 spells CASSFVAPGELFF. Here the CDR3 DNA reads TGTGCCAGCAGCTTTGTTGCCCCAGGGGAGCTGTTTTTT. Variable domain in full (rest from reference TRBV7-2 and TRBJ2-2): GAGVSQSPSNKVTEKGKDVELRCDPISGHTALYWYRQSLGQGLEFLIYFQGNSAPDKSGLPSDRFSAERTGGSVSTLTIQRTQQEDSAVYLCASSFVAPGELFFGEGSRLTVL.

The chain links TRBV7-2 to TRBJ2-7; no firm D call. Trimming cost V 1 base and J 0 bases, with 10 bases left between them. The CDR3 extends over 15 amino acids. Germline V gene lookup returns CDR1 SGHTA and CDR2 FQGNSA. The CDR3 DNA reads TGTGCCAGCAGCTTAGATTTACCAGTCTCCTACGAGCAGTACTTC. It is translated as CASSLDLPVSYEQYF.

This clone has a handful of counts. The chain recombines TRBV10-3 with TRBJ1-2; D not certain. V was pared by 0 bases and J by 7 bases, with 12 bases between. CDR3 length: 14 amino acids. Germline CDR1 ENHRY, CDR2 SYGVKD. The CDR3 DNA is TGTGCCATCAGTGAGTCGAGTAGGTCAGGTGGCTACACCTTC. This translates into CAISESSRSGGYTF.

This clone was seen only a few times. This same CDR3 is encoded by further DNA sequences in the sample. CDR3 amino acids: CAWSVTVARLFF. DNA for the CDR3: TGTGCCTGGAGTGTAACGGTAGCTCGCCTGTTTTTT. This chain joins TRBV30 and TRBJ1-4; no firm D call. V was shortened by 0 bases and J by 14 bases, with 13 bases between the two germline ends. Germline lookup yields CDR1 GTSNPN and CDR2 SVGIG (reference sequence). The CDR3 has 12 residues.

This clone was observed a handful of times. The same CDR3 arises from other DNA sequences in this sample as well. This chain links TRBV18 with TRBJ2-5; no definite D call. V shed 3 bases and J shed 4 bases, with 3 bases lying between them. Germline assignment: CDR1 KGHSH and CDR2 LQKENI. CDR3 length equals 11 residues. CDR3 nucleotide sequence: TGTGCCAGCTCACCTTCAGAGACCCAGTACTTC. This gives the protein CASSPSETQYF. Based on the CDR3 plus reference TRBV18 and TRBJ2-5, the full variable domain is NAGVMQNPRHLVRRRGQEARLRCSPMKGHSHVYWYRQLPEEGLKFMVYLQKENIIDESGMPKERFSAEFPKEGPSILRIQQVVRGDSAAYFCASSPSETQYFGPGTRLLVL.

A note on this clone: The sample holds other DNA sequences that translate to the same CDR3. V usage is TRBV18 and J usage is TRBJ2-7; a weak D match, TRBD1 (6 bases). The V gene lost 3 bases and the J gene lost 4 bases, with 10 bases spanning the gap. The CDR3 is 13 residues long. Germline lookup yields CDR1 KGHSH and CDR2 LQKENI. The CDR3 nucleotides are TGTGCCAGCTCACCCCCAGGGGTGTACGAGCAGTACTTC. It is translated as CASSPPGVYEQYF.

Here the CDR3 DNA reads TGTGCCAGCAGTTACACATGGACAGGGGGAGAGACCCAGTACTTC. It codes for CASSYTWTGGETQYF. The chain combines TRBV6-5 with TRBJ2-5; 10 bases align to TRBD1. The CDR3 consists of 15 residues. V was clipped by 2 bases and J by 4 bases; unmatched bases: 4. Germline V gives CDR1 MNHEY, CDR2 SVGAGI.

This chain uses TRBV9 with TRBJ2-6; D is uncertain. V was shortened by 0 bases and J by 0 bases, with 13 bases between the two germline ends. CDR1 and CDR2 from the germline V gene are SGDLS and YYNGEE. The CDR3 sequence is 18 residues long. The CDR3 here is CASSVVGGPGSGANVLTF. In DNA form, the CDR3 reads TGTGCCAGCAGCGTAGTAGGCGGACCTGGCTCTGGGGCCAACGTCCTGACTTTC. Supplemented by reference TRBV9 and TRBJ2-6, the full variable domain reads DSGVTQTPKHLITATGQRVTLRCSPRSGDLSVYWYQQSLDQGLQFLIQYYNGEERAKGNILERFSAQQFPDLHSELNLSSLELGDSALYFCASSVVGGPGSGANVLTFGAGSRLTVL.

The rearrangement uses TRBV29-1 and TRBJ2-5; 9 bases are a match to TRBD1. The germline gives CDR1 SQVTM, CDR2 ANQGSEA. The CDR3 runs 13 residues. The trim removed 4 bases at V and 6 bases at J, leaving 6 bases unmatched. The CDR3 region is CSVGQGVGKTQYF. CDR3 sequence (DNA): TGCAGCGTTGGACAGGGGGTGGGAAAGACCCAGTACTTC.

The CDR3 is CASSWTSRSTDTQYF. The DNA of the CDR3 is TGTGCCAGCAGCTGGACTAGCCGGAGCACAGATACGCAGTATTTT. V usage is TRBV5-4 and J usage is TRBJ2-3; 8 nucleotides line up with TRBD2. Germline CDR1 is SGHNT and CDR2 is YYREEE (reference sequence). The V segment lost 3 bases and the J segment 0 bases; nucleotides outside the gene matches: 3. The CDR3 is 15 residues long.

The chain is built from TRBV30 and TRBJ2-1; TRBD1 is a possible D gene (6 bases). There are 14 residues in the CDR3. CDR1 is GTSNPN and CDR2 is SVGIG in the germline V gene (reference sequence). V shed 4 bases and J shed 2 bases, with 12 bases lying between them. The CDR3 coding sequence is TGTGCCTGGACTGGACAGCCACCCTACAATGAGCAGTTCTTC. Translating it yields CAWTGQPPYNEQFF. Together with reference TRBV30 and TRBJ2-1, the CDR3 gives the full variable domain: SQTIHQWPATLVQPVGSPLSLECTVEGTSNPNLYWYRQAAGRGLQLLFYSVGIGQISSEVPQNLSASRPQDRQFILSSKKLLLSDSGFYLCAWTGQPPYNEQFFGPGTRLTVL.